This T cell receptor (beta chain) was observed in a study of T cell repertoires in cytomegalovirus infection. Study-wide background: Public TCR beta signatures provided an indication of both CMV infection and a matching HLA type.

This CDR3 contains 14 residues. The ends were cut back, 4 bases at V and 3 bases at J, with 11 bases in the middle. CDR1 LGHDT and CDR2 YNNKEL come from the germline V gene (reference sequence). With regard to this clonotype: Its target is unknown.

MiXCR, applied by TCRdb to the reads, yields one record per CDR3 protein. The sample carries around 300,000 distinct CDR3 sequences, around 20% recorded once. The rearrangement uses TRBV3-1 and TRBJ2-3; D is possibly TRBD1 or TRBD2 (5 bases each). Sequenced here: cultured PBMCs, sampled from culture after CMV antigen stimulation. The receptor's source is a human donor in good health (CMV status not recorded). Some clones in this sample may be carry-over from other donors' samples. CDR3 sequence (DNA): TGTGCCAGCAGCCGAGGGACCACAACAGATACGCAGTATTTT. It translates to CASSRGTTTDTQYF.